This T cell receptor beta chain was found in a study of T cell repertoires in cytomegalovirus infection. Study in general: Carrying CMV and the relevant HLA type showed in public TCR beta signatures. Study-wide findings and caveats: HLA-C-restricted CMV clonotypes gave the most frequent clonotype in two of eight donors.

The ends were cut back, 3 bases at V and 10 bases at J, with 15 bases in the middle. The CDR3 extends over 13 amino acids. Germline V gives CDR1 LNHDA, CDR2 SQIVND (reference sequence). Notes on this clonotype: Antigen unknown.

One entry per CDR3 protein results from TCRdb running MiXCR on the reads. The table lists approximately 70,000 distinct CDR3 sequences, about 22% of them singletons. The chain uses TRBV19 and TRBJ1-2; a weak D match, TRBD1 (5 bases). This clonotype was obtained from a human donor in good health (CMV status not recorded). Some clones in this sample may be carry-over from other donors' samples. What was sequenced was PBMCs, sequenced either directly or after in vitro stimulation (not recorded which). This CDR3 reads CASSIPGLSAYTF. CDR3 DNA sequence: TGTGCCAGTAGTATCCCGGGGCTGAGTGCCTACACCTTC.